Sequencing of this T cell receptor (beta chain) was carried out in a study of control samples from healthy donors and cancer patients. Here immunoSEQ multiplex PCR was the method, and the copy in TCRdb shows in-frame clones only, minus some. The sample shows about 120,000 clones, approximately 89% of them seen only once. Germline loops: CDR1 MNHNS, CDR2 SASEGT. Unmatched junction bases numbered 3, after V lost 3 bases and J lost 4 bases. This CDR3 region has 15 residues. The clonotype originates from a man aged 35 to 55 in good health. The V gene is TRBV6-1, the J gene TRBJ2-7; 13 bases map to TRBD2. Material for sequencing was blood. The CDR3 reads CASSERLAGGYEQYF. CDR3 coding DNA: TGTGCCAGCAGTGAGAGACTAGCGGGGGGATACGAGCAGTACTTC.